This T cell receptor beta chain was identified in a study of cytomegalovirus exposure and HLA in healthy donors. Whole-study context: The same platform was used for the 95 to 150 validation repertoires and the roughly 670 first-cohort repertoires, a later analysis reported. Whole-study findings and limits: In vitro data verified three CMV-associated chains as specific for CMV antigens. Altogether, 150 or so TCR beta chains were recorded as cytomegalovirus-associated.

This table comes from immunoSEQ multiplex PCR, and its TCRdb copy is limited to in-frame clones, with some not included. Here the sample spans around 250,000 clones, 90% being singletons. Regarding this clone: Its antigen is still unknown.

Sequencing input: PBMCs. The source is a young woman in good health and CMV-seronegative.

The DNA for the CDR3 is TGCGCCAGCAGCCGGAGGCTGGGCTCTGGAAACACCATATATTTT. It translates to CASSRRLGSGNTIYF. The chain combines TRBV4-1 with TRBJ1-3; unclear D gene. V lost 4 bases, J lost 0 bases, and 10 bases lay in between. In germline, CDR1 is MGHRA, CDR2 YSYEKL. The CDR3 covers 15 residues.